These T cell receptor beta chains were read from a single sample in a study of blood T cell repertoires in COVID-19. The repertoire was sequenced with immunoSEQ multiplex PCR; TCRdb's copy has only in-frame clones and lacks some. The repertoire consists of roughly 230,000 clones, with roughly 87% occurring once and the leading ten covering 4% to 5%. The specimen was peripheral blood. The origin of the receptors is a woman aged 40 to 50 who had recovered from COVID-19. CDR3s include the opening cysteine and the closing phenylalanine or tryptophan.

J	V	CDR3
TRBJ2-5	TRBV12-3/TRBV12-4	CASSFIQETQYF
TRBJ2-1	TRBV9	CASSGSGRSIDEQFF
TRBJ2-3	TRBV18	CASSPPEDTQYF
TRBJ2-3	TRBV5-1	CASSPAVGLVQTSTDTQYF
TRBJ1-4	TRBV29-1	CSVVGTGAKLFF
TRBJ1-2	TRBV28	CASSLSRTGRGGYTF
TRBJ1-2	TRBV28	CASSFPRRAGVGYTF
TRBJ2-2	TRBV5-1	CASSLGFSGQGRAGELFF
TRBJ1-2	TRBV4-1	CASSQENGFYGYTF
TRBJ2-1	TRBV5-1	CASSPTMLTYNEQFF
TRBJ2-3	TRBV15	CATSRDRATDTQYF
TRBJ2-2	TRBV5-6	CASSPDRGLNTGELFF
TRBJ1-5	TRBV18	CASSDREGFDQPQHF
TRBJ1-2	TRBV7-9	CASSPSSIRGAHGYTF
TRBJ2-3	TRBV9	CASTSGGLSAGTQYF
TRBJ2-3	TRBV27	CASSQLAETTDTQYF
TRBJ1-6	TRBV2	CASGLGTGYSPLHF
TRBJ2-7	TRBV19	CASSIREGYEQYF
TRBJ2-7	TRBV5-1	CASSLSGTGGYEQYF
TRBJ1-1	TRBV24-1	CATRAARGAETEAFF
TRBJ2-5	TRBV4-1	CASSQARLAGGSSGPETQYF
TRBJ2-7	TRBV3-1/TRBV3-2	CASSSRGDRAEQYF
TRBJ1-4	TRBV2	CASSEATGNEKLFF
TRBJ2-1	TRBV7-3	CASSLGRSGGQNNEQFF
TRBJ2-5	TRBV30	CAWRQGASETQYF
TRBJ2-3	TRBV10-3	CAIGLSGLATTDTQYF
TRBJ1-5	TRBV7-2	CASSLRTGLGRHQPQHF
TRBJ1-2	TRBV5-5	CASSSSRDGYTF
TRBJ2-4	TRBV4-1	CASSHPGDIQYF
TRBJ1-1	TRBV19	CASSMQGPTEAFF
TRBJ2-3	TRBV9	CASSPGTGFEDTQYF
TRBJ2-2	TRBV18	CASSPTSPGELFF
TRBJ2-3	TRBV5-1	CASSLGQFTDTQYF
TRBJ2-5	TRBV15	CATSRGFGDQETQYF
TRBJ2-3	TRBV7-9	CASSSGSLNTDTQYF
TRBJ1-2	TRBV4-3	CASSQEGRYYGYTF
TRBJ1-5	TRBV19	CASSIGQGGNQPQHF
TRBJ2-5	TRBV7-8	CASSPTRVQETQYF
TRBJ2-2	TRBV5-4	CASSLGLAGGFGGELFF
TRBJ2-3	TRBV5-4	CASSTGTGGLDTQYF
TRBJ1-5	TRBV21-1	CASREKNGGTSNQPQHF